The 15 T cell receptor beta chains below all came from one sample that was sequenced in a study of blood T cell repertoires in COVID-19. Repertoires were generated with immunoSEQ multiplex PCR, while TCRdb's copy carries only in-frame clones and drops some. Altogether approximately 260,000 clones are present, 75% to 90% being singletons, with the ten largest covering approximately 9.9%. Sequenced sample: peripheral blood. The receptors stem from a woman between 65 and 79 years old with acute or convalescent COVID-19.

The CDR3 sequence is CASQTQFSDTQYF. DNA of the CDR3: TGCGCCAGCCAGACTCAGTTCTCGGATACGCAGTATTTT. The chain carries TRBV5-1 and TRBJ2-3; no clear D gene. This CDR3 has 13 residues. The V gene lost 7 bases and the J gene lost 6 bases, with 15 bases spanning the gap. Germline V gives CDR1 SGHRS, CDR2 YFSETQ.

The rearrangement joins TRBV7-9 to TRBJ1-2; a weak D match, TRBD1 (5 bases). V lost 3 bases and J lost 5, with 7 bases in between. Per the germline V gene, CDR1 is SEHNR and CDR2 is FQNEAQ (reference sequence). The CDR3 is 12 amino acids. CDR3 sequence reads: CASSFDSYGYTF. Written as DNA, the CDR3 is TGTGCCAGCAGCTTTGACAGTTATGGCTACACCTTC.

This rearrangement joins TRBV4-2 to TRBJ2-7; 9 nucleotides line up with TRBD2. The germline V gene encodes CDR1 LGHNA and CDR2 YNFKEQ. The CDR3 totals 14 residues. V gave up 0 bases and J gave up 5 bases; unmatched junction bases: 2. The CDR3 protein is CASSQEASGDEQYF. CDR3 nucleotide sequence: TGTGCCAGCAGCCAAGAGGCTAGCGGGGACGAGCAGTACTTC.

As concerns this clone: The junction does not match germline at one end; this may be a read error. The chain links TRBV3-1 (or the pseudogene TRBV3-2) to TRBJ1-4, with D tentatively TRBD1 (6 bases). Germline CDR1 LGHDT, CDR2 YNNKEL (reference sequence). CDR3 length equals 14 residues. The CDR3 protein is CASGHRDLKEKLFF. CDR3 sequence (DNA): TGTGCCAGCGGCCACAGGGATCTAAAAGAAAAACTGTTTTTT.

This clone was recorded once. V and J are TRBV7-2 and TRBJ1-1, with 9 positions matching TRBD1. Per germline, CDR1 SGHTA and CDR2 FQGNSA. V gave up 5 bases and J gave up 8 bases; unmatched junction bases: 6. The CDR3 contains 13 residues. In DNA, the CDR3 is TGTGCCAGCAGCCTCCGGACAGGGGCGGAAGCTTTCTTT. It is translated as CASSLRTGAEAFF.

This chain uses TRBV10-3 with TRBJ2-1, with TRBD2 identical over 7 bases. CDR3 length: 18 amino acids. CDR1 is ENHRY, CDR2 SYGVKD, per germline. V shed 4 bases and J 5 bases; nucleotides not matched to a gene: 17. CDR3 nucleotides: TGTGCCATCAGTGGCGCCGCGGGGCTTAGCGGGCCAAACAATGAGCAGTTCTTC. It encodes CAISGAAGLSGPNNEQFF.

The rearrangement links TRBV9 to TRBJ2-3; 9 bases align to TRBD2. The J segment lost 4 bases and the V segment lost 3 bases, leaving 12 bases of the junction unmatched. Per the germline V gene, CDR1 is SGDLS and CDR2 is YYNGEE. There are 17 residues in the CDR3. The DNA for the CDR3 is TGTGCCAGCAGCGACTCTGGGGCGCGGGGGGGCGCAGATACGCAGTATTTT. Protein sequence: CASSDSGARGGADTQYF.

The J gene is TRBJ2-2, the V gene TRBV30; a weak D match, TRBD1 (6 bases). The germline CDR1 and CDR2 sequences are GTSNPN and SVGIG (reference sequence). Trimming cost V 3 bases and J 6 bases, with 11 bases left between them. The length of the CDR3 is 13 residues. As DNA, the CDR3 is TGTGCCTGGAGAACAGGGTATCCCGGGGAGCTGTTTTTT. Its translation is CAWRTGYPGELFF.

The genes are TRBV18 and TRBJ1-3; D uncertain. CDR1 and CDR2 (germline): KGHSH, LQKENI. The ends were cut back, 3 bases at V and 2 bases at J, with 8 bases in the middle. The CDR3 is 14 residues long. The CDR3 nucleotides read TGTGCCAGCTCACCCGGGATGGCTGGAAACACCATATATTTT. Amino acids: CASSPGMAGNTIYF.

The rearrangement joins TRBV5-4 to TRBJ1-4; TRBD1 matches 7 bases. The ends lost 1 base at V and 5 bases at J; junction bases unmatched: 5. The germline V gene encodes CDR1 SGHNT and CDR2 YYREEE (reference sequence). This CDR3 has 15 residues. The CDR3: CASSLTQGVNEKLFF. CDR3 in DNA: TGTGCCAGCAGCTTGACTCAGGGGGTGAATGAAAAACTGTTTTTT.

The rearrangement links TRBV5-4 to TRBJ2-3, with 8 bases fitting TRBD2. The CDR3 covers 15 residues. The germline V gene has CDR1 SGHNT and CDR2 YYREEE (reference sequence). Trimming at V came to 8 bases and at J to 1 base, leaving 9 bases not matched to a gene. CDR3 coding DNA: TGTGCCAGTTCCCCTGCGGGGGGACGCACAGATACGCAGTATTTT. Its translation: CASSPAGGRTDTQYF.

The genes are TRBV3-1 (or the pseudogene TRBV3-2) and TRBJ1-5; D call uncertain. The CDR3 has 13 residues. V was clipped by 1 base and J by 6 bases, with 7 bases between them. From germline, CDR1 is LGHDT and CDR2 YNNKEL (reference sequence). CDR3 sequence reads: CASSQGGVQPQHF. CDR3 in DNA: TGTGCCAGCAGCCAAGGGGGAGTTCAGCCCCAGCATTTT.

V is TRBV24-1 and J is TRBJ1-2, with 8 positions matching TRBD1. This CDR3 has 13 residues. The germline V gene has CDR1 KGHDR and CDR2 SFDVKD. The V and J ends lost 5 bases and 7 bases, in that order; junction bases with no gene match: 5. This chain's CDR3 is CATSARDRSGYTF. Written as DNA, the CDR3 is TGTGCCACCAGTGCCCGGGACAGGTCTGGCTACACCTTC.

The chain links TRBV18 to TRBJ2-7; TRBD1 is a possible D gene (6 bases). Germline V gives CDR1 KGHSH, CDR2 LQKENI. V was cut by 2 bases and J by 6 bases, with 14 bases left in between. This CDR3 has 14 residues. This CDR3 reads CASSPFTQGTEQYF. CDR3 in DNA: TGTGCCAGCTCACCATTCACACAGGGAACCGAGCAGTACTTC.

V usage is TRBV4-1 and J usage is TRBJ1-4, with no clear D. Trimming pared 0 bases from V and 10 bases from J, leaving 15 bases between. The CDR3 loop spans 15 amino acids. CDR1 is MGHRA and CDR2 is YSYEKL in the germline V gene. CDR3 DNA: TGCGCCAGCAGCCAAGAGAGGAGGGAAGGAGGAAAACTGTTTTTT. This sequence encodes CASSQERREGGKLFF.